These 25 T cell receptor beta chains share one sample of origin, sequenced in a study of cytomegalovirus exposure and HLA in healthy donors. PCR amplification relied on 60 Vbeta primers (plus 13 Jbeta primers). Sequenced by immunoSEQ multiplex PCR; TCRdb stores in-frame clones only, minus some. The sample lists 95,000 to 150,000 clones, 65% to 85% occurring once. Material: PBMCs. These receptor sequences come from a man between 45 and 60 years old in good health and CMV-seronegative.

V and J are TRBV7-9 and TRBJ1-2; 8 bases align to TRBD1. V lost 11 bases, J lost 6 bases, and 11 bases stayed unmatched. Germline CDR1 reads SEHNR; CDR2 reads FQNEAQ (reference sequence). This CDR3 comprises 13 residues. Here the CDR3 reads CAARGQEIDGYTF. The CDR3 DNA is TGTGCCGCCAGGGGGCAAGAAATCGATGGCTACACCTTC.

The chain is built from TRBV9 and TRBJ2-2; possibly TRBD1 for D (6 bases). The CDR3 is made up of 15 amino acids. The germline V gene encodes CDR1 SGDLS and CDR2 YYNGEE. The V end lost 0 bases, the J end lost 5 bases, and 11 bases lay between the germline ends. The CDR3 here is CASSVVGGRTGELFF. CDR3 bases: TGTGCCAGCAGCGTAGTAGGGGGAAGGACCGGGGAGCTGTTTTTT.

The chain couples TRBV12-5 to TRBJ2-2; 10 bases agree with TRBD1. The CDR3 totals 15 residues. The V segment lost 6 bases and the J segment 6 bases; nucleotides outside the gene matches: 7. Germline assignment: CDR1 LGHNT and CDR2 FRNRAP. In DNA, the CDR3 is TGTGCTAGTGGAACGGACAGGGGGTGGGCCGGGGAGCTGTTTTTT. Encoded protein: CASGTDRGWAGELFF.

The chain combines TRBV7-2 with TRBJ2-7; 10 positions agree with TRBD2. In germline, CDR1 is SGHTA, CDR2 FQGNSA. This CDR3 has 15 amino acids. V was clipped by 5 bases and J by 2 bases; unmatched bases: 6. CDR3: CASSHGLAVPYEQYF. As DNA, the CDR3 is TGTGCCAGCAGCCACGGACTAGCGGTCCCCTACGAGCAGTACTTC.

On this clone itself: The junction does not match germline at one end; this may be a read error. This chain connects TRBV5-1 to TRBJ2-7; 8 bases align to TRBD1. The CDR3 length is 14 residues. Germline lookup yields CDR1 SGHRS and CDR2 YFSETQ. DNA for the CDR3: TGCGCCAGCAAGGGAGGACAGGGTATGTACGAGCAGCACTTC. Translated: CASKGGQGMYEQHF. The full variable domain, its missing parts supplied by reference TRBV5-1 and TRBJ2-7, is KAGVTQTPRYLIKTRGQQVTLSCSPISGHRSVSWYQQTPGQGLQFLFEYFSETQRNKGNFPGRFSGRQFSNSRSEMNVSTLELGDSALYLCASKGGQGMYEQHFGPGTRLTVT.

The V and J genes are TRBV12-5 and TRBJ1-1; no firm D call. The germline V and J ends were trimmed by 2 bases and 4 bases, with 11 bases remaining between them. The V gene's germline CDR1 is LGHNT and CDR2 FRNRAP. The CDR3 totals 14 residues. The CDR3 DNA reads TGTGCTAGTGGTTTGCACTCCGGGAGCACTGAAGCTTTCTTT. Translated: CASGLHSGSTEAFF. The variable domain in full, with the rest retrieved from reference TRBV12-5 and TRBJ1-1, is DARVTQTPRHKVTEMGQEVTMRCQPILGHNTVFWYRQTMMQGLELLAYFRNRAPLDDSGMPKDRFSAEMPDATLATLKIQPSEPRDSAVYFCASGLHSGSTEAFFGQGTRLTVV.

The chain has TRBV4-1 and TRBJ1-2, with D unclear. From germline, CDR1 is MGHRA and CDR2 YSYEKL. This CDR3 comprises 13 residues. The V end lost 0 bases, the J end lost 5 bases, and 7 bases lay between the germline ends. For the CDR3, the DNA is TGCGCCAGCAGCCAAGATCCAGCGTATGGCTACACCTTC. Protein: CASSQDPAYGYTF.

The V gene is TRBV27, the J gene TRBJ1-6; D remains unclear. CDR1 is MNHEY, CDR2 SMNVEV, per germline (reference sequence). V was shortened by 1 base and J by 0 bases, with 4 bases between the two germline ends. The CDR3 runs 15 residues. The CDR3 DNA sequence: TGTGCCAGCAGTTTATTTAGCTCCTATAATTCACCCCTCCACTTT. This sequence encodes CASSLFSSYNSPLHF.

The chain combines TRBV5-4 with TRBJ2-7; the match to TRBD2 covers 15 bases. The CDR3 is 16 amino acids. Trimming removed 4 bases from V and 5 bases from J; junction bases left unmatched: 7. Germline V gene lookup returns CDR1 SGHNT and CDR2 YYREEE (reference sequence). The CDR3 is CASSPGLAGGQDEQYF. The CDR3 DNA sequence: TGTGCCAGCAGCCCTGGACTAGCGGGAGGGCAAGACGAGCAGTACTTC.

The chain links TRBV28 to TRBJ2-2, with a weak D call TRBD1 (5 bases). The CDR3 contains 16 residues. V shed 5 bases and J shed 2 bases, with 15 bases lying between them. Germline V gives CDR1 MDHEN, CDR2 SYDVKM. The DNA for the CDR3 is TGTGCCAGCAGTAAGCCAGGACACGCTAACACCGGGGAGCTGTTTTTT. This translates into CASSKPGHANTGELFF.

J is TRBJ2-1 and V is TRBV4-2; tentatively, D is TRBD2 (7 bases). Germline lookup yields CDR1 LGHNA and CDR2 YNFKEQ. This CDR3 is built from 11 residues. Trimming shortened V by 4 bases and J by 12 bases, and 10 bases separated the two germline ends. The chain's CDR3 is CASSRGGGQFF. For the CDR3, the DNA is TGTGCCAGCAGCCGAGGGGGGGGGCAGTTCTTC.

The V gene is TRBV7-3, the J gene TRBJ1-1; possible D gene TRBD1, 5 bases. CDR1 is SGHTA, CDR2 FQGTGA, per germline. The V end lost 5 bases, the J end lost 4 bases, and 14 bases lay between the germline ends. The CDR3 runs 14 residues. In nucleotides, the CDR3 is TGTGCCAGCAGCGGGGGAGGTAAGGGCACTGAAGCTTTCTTT. Amino acid sequence: CASSGGGKGTEAFF.

The chain has TRBV7-8 and TRBJ1-1; 9 nucleotides align to TRBD1. Germline lookup yields CDR1 SGHVS and CDR2 FQNEAQ. Unmatched junction bases numbered 0, after V lost 3 bases and J lost 4 bases. This CDR3 is 13 amino acids long. For the CDR3, the DNA is TGTGCCAGCAGCTTGACAGGGGGCACTGAAGCTTTCTTT. It encodes CASSLTGGTEAFF. The full variable domain, completed using reference TRBV7-8 and TRBJ1-1, is GAGVSQSPRYKVAKRGQDVALRCDPISGHVSLFWYQQALGQGPEFLTYFQNEAQLDKSGLPSDRFFAERPEGSVSTLKIQRTQQEDSAVYLCASSLTGGTEAFFGQGTRLTVV.

The chain links TRBV29-1 to TRBJ2-1; TRBD2 might be the D (6 bases). Germline V gene lookup returns CDR1 SQVTM and CDR2 ANQGSEA. Trimming pared 8 bases from V and 5 bases from J, leaving 16 bases between. The length of the CDR3 is 13 residues. The CDR3 here is CSPGTLRNNEQFF. In DNA, the CDR3 is TGCAGCCCGGGGACTCTTCGTAACAATGAGCAGTTCTTC.

This chain uses TRBV25-1 with TRBJ2-5; D gene ambiguous. The assigned J gene may be wrong: the sequence end matches TRBJ2-7 better. Germline CDR1 is MGHDK and CDR2 is SYGVNS. CDR3 length: 15 amino acids. The DNA of the CDR3 is TGTGCCAGCAGTGACCCAACAGAAGACCCTTACGAGCAGTACTTC. This translates into CASSDPTEDPYEQYF.

This chain joins TRBV6-5 and TRBJ1-1; no firm D call. Germline V gives CDR1 MNHEY, CDR2 SVGAGI. CDR3 length: 15 residues. V was pared by 0 bases and J by 4 bases, with 12 bases between. The CDR3 nucleotides are TGTGCCAGCAGTTACTCGAGAGGGTTGAGCACTGAAGCTTTCTTT. This sequence encodes CASSYSRGLSTEAFF.

The rearrangement links TRBV4-3 to TRBJ2-5; 9 positions agree with TRBD2. CDR1 is LGHNA and CDR2 is YSLEER in the germline V gene. V dropped 4 bases and J dropped 1; count of bases not matched to a gene: 4. The CDR3 covers 15 residues. The chain's CDR3 is CASSRSGGTQETQYF. The CDR3 nucleotides are TGCGCCAGCAGCCGGAGCGGGGGGACCCAAGAGACCCAGTACTTC.

On this clone itself: Other DNA sequences in the sample encode the same CDR3. The genes are TRBV28 and TRBJ1-4; 9 positions agree with TRBD1. This CDR3 is built from 15 residues. CDR1 is MDHEN, CDR2 SYDVKM, per germline. The ends lost 4 bases at V and 0 bases at J; junction bases unmatched: 0. CDR3 residues: CASSWDRATNEKLFF. The CDR3 bases are TGTGCCAGCAGTTGGGACAGGGCAACTAATGAAAAACTGTTTTTT.

The table lists this clone with a count of one. This chain uses TRBV27 with TRBJ1-1; 8 bases match TRBD1. V dropped 2 bases and J dropped 3; count of bases not matched to a gene: 2. The CDR3 has 14 residues. CDR1 and CDR2 from the germline V gene are MNHEY and SMNVEV (reference sequence). Here the CDR3 DNA reads TGTGCCAGCAGTTTAGCAGGGGGCTACACTGAAGCTTTCTTT. This codes for CASSLAGGYTEAFF.

This clone was seen a few times. This chain connects TRBV6-1 to TRBJ1-1; D possibly corresponds to TRBD1 (5 bases). CDR3 size: 14 residues. V was trimmed by 2 bases and J by 8 bases, leaving 15 bases between them. In germline, CDR1 is MNHNS, CDR2 SASEGT. In DNA, the CDR3 is TGTGCCAGCAGTGAAAAGGGAGGGGCCCTCGAAGCTTTCTTT. Amino acids: CASSEKGGALEAFF.

The genes are TRBV7-2 and TRBJ1-3, with 7 nucleotides matching TRBD1. The CDR3 is made up of 15 amino acids. CDR1 and CDR2 from the germline V gene are SGHTA and FQGNSA. The junction had 0 bases not matched to a gene; V was cut back by 1 base and J by 0 bases. As DNA, the CDR3 is TGTGCCAGCAGCTTAGGGGACAGCTCTGGAAACACCATATATTTT. Encoded protein: CASSLGDSSGNTIYF.

The chain uses TRBV7-2 and TRBJ1-1, with TRBD1 as a possible D gene (5 bases). Germline lookup yields CDR1 SGHTA and CDR2 FQGNSA. The CDR3 is 14 amino acids. V shed 4 bases and J shed 6 bases, with 15 bases lying between them. CDR3 bases: TGTGCCAGCAGCTCAAGACCTACAGGAGCTGAAGCTTTCTTT. Translation: CASSSRPTGAEAFF.

This chain links TRBV6-1 with TRBJ1-5, with TRBD1 as a possible D gene (5 bases). The V end lost 4 bases, the J end lost 10 bases, and 17 bases lay between the germline ends. The CDR3 runs 14 residues. Germline V lookup: CDR1 MNHNS, CDR2 SASEGT. The DNA for the CDR3 is TGTGCCAGCAGTGTGGGCCAGGGAGGCCCTCCCCAGCATTTT. Its translation: CASSVGQGGPPQHF.

J is TRBJ2-1 and V is TRBV13; D gene unclear. This CDR3 has 12 residues. The germline V and J ends were trimmed by 5 bases and 3 bases, with 5 bases remaining between them. Germline CDR1 reads PRHDT; CDR2 reads FYEKMQ (reference sequence). In nucleotides, the CDR3 is TGTGCCAGCAGCATCCACTACAATGAGCAGTTCTTC. Translating gives CASSIHYNEQFF.

This chain uses TRBV6-6 with TRBJ1-2; 7 nucleotides agree with TRBD1. The CDR3 is 15 residues long. CDR1 and CDR2 (germline): MNHNY, SVGAGI (reference sequence). The J segment lost 4 bases and the V segment lost 2 bases, leaving 7 bases of the junction unmatched. The CDR3 reads CASSYHPGQSYGYTF. As DNA, the CDR3 is TGTGCCAGCAGTTACCACCCGGGACAGAGCTATGGCTACACCTTC.